A selection of T cell receptor beta chains follows, all from one sample in a study of cytomegalovirus exposure and HLA in healthy donors. Some clones are missing from TCRdb's copy, which holds only in-frame ones; the method was immunoSEQ multiplex PCR. The sample carries some 250,000 clones, about four fifths recorded once. The sample consisted of PBMCs. The receptors come from a woman between 35 and 50 years old in good health and CMV-seropositive. CDR3s include the opening cysteine and the closing phenylalanine or tryptophan. Clone size appears in some rows only: once, few, many, or a class for an expanded clone.

clone_size,v_call,cdr3_aa
NA,TRBV19,CASNAGGARKGTVQPQHF
NA,TRBV29-1,CSTQQGGLREQYF
NA,TRBV4-1,CASSPGLAGVKFF
NA,TRBV25-1,CASSQLAGTYNEQFF
NA,TRBV30,CAWAPGTGSYEQYF
NA,TRBV19,CASSIAGWEYSNQPQHF
NA,TRBV29-1,CSVERDRYGYTF
NA,TRBV9,CASSVDRVGDTEAFF
NA,TRBV4-2,CASSPPAGGPGDTQYF
NA,TRBV7-2,CASSPVTGYQPQHF
NA,TRBV11-2,CASSLRGFPYNEQFF
NA,TRBV2,CASSPTVNTGELFF
NA,TRBV25-1,CASRPTEAGTEAFF
NA,TRBV7-9,CASSRSEAAYTGELFF
NA,TRBV19,CASSISGSLGETQYF
NA,TRBV11-1,CASSSSRTASYRETQYF
NA,TRBV30,CAWSRGIDEKLFF
NA,TRBV6-6,CASLRMTSEQPQHF
NA,TRBV6-6,CASRRLGQALDEQYF
NA,TRBV5-4,CASSLDTSGGETQYF
NA,TRBV30,CAWGQGNGYTF
NA,TRBV7-9,CASSPAGLAGAFSTDTQYF
NA,TRBV14,CASSQGGMMGHKAFF
NA,TRBV4-3,CASSQDLGGLGFGNTIYF
once,TRBV9,CASSVGGGGSQETQYF
NA,TRBV9,CASSGVRGRTGELFF
NA,TRBV10-3,CAIRDDRGRVRNYGYTF
NA,TRBV5-1,CASRIAGGIDTQYF
NA,TRBV29-1,CSVAVGTSTEQYF
once,TRBV30,CAGGLAGYTEAFF
few,TRBV2,CASRGDRYYGYTF
NA,TRBV30,CAWNDGTTLTDTQYF
NA,TRBV30,CARDRGNYGYTF
NA,TRBV13,CASSLEQGMNTEAFF
once,TRBV19,CASSIVKDARSTEAFF
NA,TRBV10-2,CASSAGLGYGYTF
NA,TRBV5-1,CASSRLQGGTEAFF
NA,TRBV18,CASSPGNRDTIYF
once,TRBV7-3,CASSLGQGLTEAFF
NA,TRBV2,CASSEDRGHTEAFF
NA,TRBV12-5,CASGFAGGTPQHF
once,TRBV30,CAWSVRRQGSYGYTF
NA,TRBV4-1,CASSQEGRGGTEAFF
NA,TRBV7-6,CASSSGTSGNYEQYF
NA,TRBV18,CASSLPGTGGRETQYF
NA,TRBV7-2,CASSPSGSVDEQYF
NA,TRBV5-4,CASSYHDGGETQYF
NA,TRBV18,CASSPPGGQNSPLHF
NA,TRBV7-9,CAFSGDRESKNIQYF